This T cell receptor beta chain was recorded in a study of blood T cell repertoires in COVID-19. Study-wide context: Samples representing acute and convalescent COVID-19 were sourced from the United States, Italy and Spain. T cells, B-cell-depleted T cells, or PBMCs supplied cDNA or gDNA.

In the original processing: Cell counts per sample came from amplifying reference gene primers. Sequencing used immunoSEQ multiplex PCR; TCRdb keeps in-frame clones, though not all of them. V and J calls and clone size are copied from that table; D and trimming were computed from the DNA. This table has 300,000 or so clones, 75% to 90% appearing once. This sequence originates from a woman in her thirties or forties with acute or convalescent COVID-19. The sequenced sample consisted of peripheral blood.

The CDR3 loop is CASSIGTLGRAFF. The CDR3 coding sequence is TGTGCCAGTAGTATTGGGACATTGGGGCGAGCTTTCTTT. The chain is built from TRBV19 and TRBJ1-1, with a weak D call TRBD1 (6 bases). The V gene's germline CDR1 is LNHDA and CDR2 SQIVND (reference sequence). The CDR3 sequence is 13 residues long. V was cut by 3 bases and J by 10 bases, with 15 bases left in between. Drawing the rest from reference TRBV19 and TRBJ1-1, the complete variable domain is DGGITQSPKYLFRKEGQNVTLSCEQNLNHDAMYWYRQDPGQGLRLIYYSQIVNDFQKGDIAEGYSVSREKKESFPLTVTSAQKNPTAFYLCASSIGTLGRAFFGQGTRLTVV.